A selection of T cell receptor beta chains follows, all from one sample in a study of blood T cell repertoires in COVID-19. Here immunoSEQ multiplex PCR was the method, and the copy in TCRdb shows in-frame clones only, minus some. This sample yields about 280,000 clones, of which 85% are seen a single time; 2.5% belongs to the top ten. The material sequenced was PBMCs or T cells enriched from blood (not recorded which). These TCRs come from a woman between 50 and 59 years old who had recovered from COVID-19. The CDR3 runs from the conserved cysteine through the conserved F or W. The D gene is left open where the match is weak. Some rows mark clone size as missing; the rest say once, few, many or name a class of expanded clone.

d_gene: .
j_gene: TRBJ1-2
abundance: .
v_gene: TRBV20-1
CDR3aa: CSARIGSGYTF
CDR3nt: TGCAGTGCTAGAATCGGTAGCGGCTACACCTTC

d_gene: .
j_gene: TRBJ1-6
abundance: .
v_gene: TRBV9
CDR3aa: CASSVGSGSNSPLHF
CDR3nt: TGTGCCAGCAGCGTAGGATCAGGCTCCAATTCACCCCTCCACTTT

d_gene: TRBD2
j_gene: TRBJ2-5
abundance: once
v_gene: TRBV7-9
CDR3aa: CASSLGTRVQETQYF
CDR3nt: TGTGCCAGCAGCTTAGGGACTAGGGTCCAAGAGACCCAGTACTTC

d_gene: .
j_gene: TRBJ1-4
abundance: .
v_gene: TRBV19
CDR3aa: CASSMSRGRKLFF
CDR3nt: TGTGCCAGTAGTATGTCCCGCGGGCGAAAACTGTTTTTT

d_gene: TRBD1
j_gene: TRBJ1-1
abundance: .
v_gene: TRBV30
CDR3aa: CAWSGQGTEAFF
CDR3nt: TGTGCCTGGAGTGGACAGGGCACTGAAGCTTTCTTT

d_gene: .
j_gene: TRBJ1-5
abundance: .
v_gene: TRBV12-3/TRBV12-4
CDR3aa: CASSFRVSQPQHF
CDR3nt: TGTGCCAGCAGTTTCCGGGTAAGTCAGCCCCAGCATTTT

d_gene: TRBD1
j_gene: TRBJ1-2
abundance: .
v_gene: TRBV29-1
CDR3aa: CSVIRGQGGYGYTF
CDR3nt: TGCAGCGTTATAAGAGGACAGGGGGGGTATGGCTACACCTTC

d_gene: TRBD2
j_gene: TRBJ2-1
abundance: .
v_gene: TRBV20-1
CDR3aa: CSASGVAGEVSNEQFF
CDR3nt: TGCAGTGCCAGTGGGGTAGCGGGAGAAGTTAGCAATGAGCAGTTCTTC

d_gene: .
j_gene: TRBJ1-2
abundance: .
v_gene: TRBV20-1
CDR3aa: CSAETGHGYTF
CDR3nt: TGCAGTGCAGAAACAGGGCACGGCTACACCTTC

d_gene: TRBD1
j_gene: TRBJ1-2
abundance: .
v_gene: TRBV10-3
CDR3aa: CAIAGTGGDGYTF
CDR3nt: TGTGCCATCGCCGGGACAGGGGGCGATGGCTACACCTTC

d_gene: TRBD2
j_gene: TRBJ2-3
abundance: once
v_gene: TRBV4-2
CDR3aa: CASSQDDALAGGSTDTQYF
CDR3nt: TGTGCCAGCAGCCAAGATGATGCGCTAGCGGGGGGTAGCACAGATACGCAGTATTTT

d_gene: TRBD2
j_gene: TRBJ2-3
abundance: .
v_gene: TRBV15
CDR3aa: CATSREIAGGLSTDTQYF
CDR3nt: TGTGCCACCAGCAGGGAAATAGCGGGGGGCCTTAGCACAGATACGCAGTATTTT

d_gene: TRBD2
j_gene: TRBJ2-2
abundance: .
v_gene: TRBV3-1/TRBV3-2
CDR3aa: CASSQHGTSGGPTGELFF
CDR3nt: TGTGCCAGCAGCCAACACGGGACTAGCGGGGGCCCGACCGGGGAGCTGTTTTTT

d_gene: .
j_gene: TRBJ1-1
abundance: .
v_gene: TRBV4-2
CDR3aa: CASSQMPGNTEAFF
CDR3nt: TGTGCCAGCAGCCAAATGCCCGGGAACACTGAAGCTTTCTTT

d_gene: TRBD2
j_gene: TRBJ2-2
abundance: .
v_gene: TRBV9
CDR3aa: CASSSLAGGPTGELFF
CDR3nt: TGTGCCAGCAGCTCATTAGCGGGAGGGCCCACCGGGGAGCTGTTTTTT

d_gene: .
j_gene: TRBJ2-1
abundance: .
v_gene: TRBV6-5
CDR3aa: CASGRNTGTNEQFF
CDR3nt: TGTGCCAGCGGCAGAAACACAGGGACAAATGAGCAGTTCTTC

d_gene: TRBD2
j_gene: TRBJ2-1
abundance: .
v_gene: TRBV7-2
CDR3aa: CASSLAASGGNNEQFF
CDR3nt: TGTGCCAGCAGCTTAGCAGCTAGCGGGGGGAACAATGAGCAGTTCTTC

d_gene: .
j_gene: TRBJ2-1
abundance: .
v_gene: TRBV27
CDR3aa: CASSPTLLISSYNEQFF
CDR3nt: TGTGCCAGCAGTCCAACCCTCTTGATCAGCTCCTACAATGAGCAGTTCTTC